The 21 T cell receptor beta chains listed next were all sequenced from one sample in a study of blood T cell repertoires in COVID-19. Clones were read by immunoSEQ multiplex PCR, and TCRdb kept only the in-frame ones, dropping some. The table shows about 130,000 clones, with approximately 80% occurring only once. Sequencing used peripheral blood. Every receptor here comes from a man aged 35-49 years with active or convalescent COVID-19.

On this clone: It is unclear where the CDR3 begins or ends on the DNA, so no DNA is shown, and the CDR3 is as TCRdb lists it. The rearrangement joins TRBV27 to TRBJ1-2; the table's D call of TRBD1 was not tested on the DNA. The CDR3 contains 16 residues when both ends are counted. Germline loops: CDR1 MNHEY, CDR2 SMNVEV (reference sequence). CDR3 residues: CASSFGSGTAPYGYTF.

The chain recombines TRBV3-1 (or the pseudogene TRBV3-2) with TRBJ2-3; D not certain. Germline V gene lookup returns CDR1 LGHDT and CDR2 YNNKEL (reference sequence). There are 13 residues in the CDR3. With 2 bases removed from V and 14 bases from J, the gap between germline ends came to 17 bases. The CDR3 DNA follows: TGTGCCAGCAGCCAACGTTCCCAGGCCGCACTGTATTTT. Encoded protein: CASSQRSQAALYF.

The CDR3 DNA reads TGCAGCGTTGAATCTGATAGCGGGGCCTACTACAATGAGCAGTTCTTC. Protein sequence: CSVESDSGAYYNEQFF. This chain links TRBV29-1 with TRBJ2-1; 8 positions match TRBD2. Germline CDR1 is SQVTM and CDR2 is ANQGSEA. V lost 2 bases to trimming and J lost 3 bases; unmatched junction nucleotides: 9. The CDR3 is 16 residues long.

The J gene is TRBJ2-5, the V gene TRBV18; D perhaps matches TRBD1 (5 bases). The CDR3 is 14 amino acids. Germline V lookup: CDR1 KGHSH, CDR2 LQKENI. V dropped 6 bases and J dropped 2 bases, with 13 bases sitting between them. The CDR3 bases are TGTGCCAGCTCTCTACCAGACAGACAAGAGACCCAGTACTTC. Its protein is CASSLPDRQETQYF.

About this clone: Germline is not matched at one junction end, which may reflect a read error. This specimen includes other DNA sequences encoding the same CDR3. The chain recombines TRBV30 with TRBJ1-2; 9 bases are shared with TRBD1. Germline V gene sequence: CDR1 GTSNPN, CDR2 SVGIG (reference sequence). This CDR3 is built from 13 residues. The CDR3 loop reads CAWLSQGAYGYTF. The CDR3 nucleotides read TGTGCCTGGCTCTCACAGGGGGCCTATGGTTACACCTTC.

This chain links TRBV6-5 with TRBJ2-5, with 11 bases lining up with TRBD1. Germline assignment: CDR1 MNHEY and CDR2 SVGAGI. The trim removed 4 bases at V and 3 bases at J, leaving 4 bases unmatched. The CDR3 spans 15 residues. CDR3: CASSSPGQGEETQYF. The CDR3 bases are TGTGCCAGCAGTTCCCCGGGACAGGGGGAAGAGACCCAGTACTTC.

This sequence joins TRBV15 and TRBJ2-7; D is perhaps TRBD1 (6 bases). Germline CDR1 reads LNHNV; CDR2 reads YYDKDF (reference sequence). The ends were cut back, 1 base at V and 7 bases at J, with 17 bases in the middle. This CDR3 is built from 15 residues. CDR3 amino acids: CATSRGGLGTWEQYF. For the CDR3, the DNA is TGTGCCACCAGCAGAGGGGGGCTGGGGACGTGGGAGCAGTACTTC.

The rearrangement joins TRBV18 to TRBJ1-1; D is unclear. The CDR3 is made up of 17 amino acids. The V gene's germline CDR1 is KGHSH and CDR2 LQKENI. V lost 5 bases and J 2 bases, leaving 21 bases between the germline ends. CDR3 DNA: TGTGCCAGCTCAACCAAACGGGGAGGGATTGGTAACACTGAAGCTTTCTTT. Protein sequence: CASSTKRGGIGNTEAFF. Based on the CDR3 plus reference TRBV18 and TRBJ1-1, the full variable domain is NAGVMQNPRHLVRRRGQEARLRCSPMKGHSHVYWYRQLPEEGLKFMVYLQKENIIDESGMPKERFSAEFPKEGPSILRIQQVVRGDSAAYFCASSTKRGGIGNTEAFFGQGTRLTVV.

The chain couples TRBV19 to TRBJ1-4; the D is unclear. Germline CDR1 and CDR2: LNHDA and SQIVND (reference sequence). This CDR3 is built from 15 residues. V was shortened by 1 base and J by 8 bases, with 14 bases between the two germline ends. The CDR3 region has the DNA TGTGCCAGTAGTATAGGCCCCGGGATGGGAGAAAAACTGTTTTTT. It translates to CASSIGPGMGEKLFF.

V gene TRBV5-6 combines with J gene TRBJ1-1; a possible D gene is TRBD1 (6 bases). Germline V gene sequence: CDR1 SGHDT, CDR2 YYEEEE. The CDR3 covers 11 residues. Trimming took 2 bases from V and 8 from J, leaving 7 bases between them. The CDR3 region has the DNA TGTGCCAGCAGCTTAACAGGGGAAGCTTTCTTT. Its protein product is CASSLTGEAFF. The full variable domain, its missing parts supplied by reference TRBV5-6 and TRBJ1-1, is DAGVTQSPTHLIKTRGQQVTLRCSPKSGHDTVSWYQQALGQGPQFIFQYYEEEERQRGNFPDRFSGHQFPNYSSELNVNALLLGDSALYLCASSLTGEAFFGQGTRLTVV.

The chain couples TRBV6-1 to TRBJ2-4; D is perhaps TRBD2 (7 bases). The CDR3 loop spans 15 amino acids. Germline CDR1 is MNHNS and CDR2 is SASEGT. Deletions cut 2 bases from V and 9 bases from J, with 17 bases between. The DNA of the CDR3 is TGTGCCAGCAGTGAACGGGGGGCGCTTTACGGCATTCAGTACTTC. It yields the protein CASSERGALYGIQYF.

This sequence joins TRBV27 and TRBJ2-7, with D perhaps matching TRBD1 (6 bases). This CDR3 contains 14 residues. Trimming removed 4 bases at V and 2 bases at J, with 12 bases between. The germline CDR1 and CDR2 sequences are MNHEY and SMNVEV (reference sequence). The CDR3 DNA reads as TGTGCCAGCAGTTACAGGACAGTTGCCTACGAGCAGTACTTC. Amino acids: CASSYRTVAYEQYF.

The rearrangement links TRBV28 to TRBJ1-4, with 7 positions matching TRBD1. The CDR3 has 14 amino acids. The trim removed 8 bases at V and 5 bases at J, leaving 8 bases unmatched. The germline V gene has CDR1 MDHEN and CDR2 SYDVKM. The chain's CDR3 is CASGTTGSNEKLFF. DNA for the CDR3: TGTGCCAGCGGCACGACAGGGTCGAATGAAAAACTGTTTTTT.

This clone was seen a few times. This chain connects TRBV6-5 to TRBJ1-6; a possible D gene is TRBD1 (6 bases). Between the trimmed V and J ends, which lost 11 bases and 9 bases, there was a span of 17 bases. This CDR3 region has 13 residues. Germline values: CDR1 MNHEY, CDR2 SVGAGI. CDR3 protein: CASRGKGVSPLHF. Written as DNA, the CDR3 is TGTGCCTCCCGAGGGAAGGGGGTTTCACCCCTCCACTTT.

The J gene is TRBJ2-5, the V gene TRBV7-3, with 8 bases matching TRBD2. V lost 0 bases and J lost 5; bases outside the gene matches: 5. Germline V gives CDR1 SGHTA, CDR2 FQGTGA. This CDR3 region has 15 residues. The CDR3 loop is CASSLTGGAVETQYF. DNA of the CDR3: TGTGCCAGCAGCTTAACCGGGGGGGCCGTTGAGACCCAGTACTTC.

J is TRBJ1-1 and V is TRBV11-1; 8 bases line up with TRBD1. Germline lookup yields CDR1 SGHAT and CDR2 FQDESV (reference sequence). V was clipped by 7 bases and J by 0 bases; unmatched bases: 10. CDR3 length: 16 amino acids. The CDR3 region is CASKPGQGEMNTEAFF. The CDR3 DNA sequence: TGTGCCAGCAAACCAGGACAGGGTGAGATGAACACTGAAGCTTTCTTT.

Note on this clone: The same CDR3 arises from other DNA sequences in this sample as well. The V and J genes are TRBV2 and TRBJ2-7, with D tentatively TRBD1 (7 bases). Trimming pared 4 bases from V and 4 bases from J, leaving 11 bases between. The germline V gene encodes CDR1 SNHLY and CDR2 FYNNEI. This CDR3 is 13 amino acids long. CDR3 in DNA: TGTGCCAGCAGTGGGCAGGGGGGTTACGAGCAGTACTTC. Translating gives CASSGQGGYEQYF.

This chain links TRBV7-2 with TRBJ1-2, with a possible D match to TRBD1 (6 bases). Looked up from germline, CDR1 is SGHTA and CDR2 is FQGNSA. CDR3 length equals 15 residues. V was pared by 5 bases and J by 6 bases, with 19 bases between. The CDR3 bases are TGTGCCAGCAGCCCCGGGGGGGACATAACTAATGGCTACACCTTC. Translation: CASSPGGDITNGYTF.

This chain connects TRBV5-5 to TRBJ2-1, with 7 bases matching TRBD2. CDR3 length equals 15 residues. The trim removed 2 bases at V and 0 bases at J, leaving 2 bases unmatched. The germline CDR1 and CDR2 sequences are SGHKS and YYEKEE (reference sequence). The CDR3 DNA follows: TGTGCCAGCAGCTTTACTAGCGACTCCTACAATGAGCAGTTCTTC. It yields the protein CASSFTSDSYNEQFF. Variable domain in full (rest from reference TRBV5-5 and TRBJ2-1): DAGVTQSPTHLIKTRGQQVTLRCSPISGHKSVSWYQQVLGQGPQFIFQYYEKEERGRGNFPDRFSARQFPNYSSELNVNALLLGDSALYLCASSFTSDSYNEQFFGPGTRLTVL.

The chain uses TRBV11-1 and TRBJ1-1; D is uncertain. The V end lost 3 bases, the J end lost 0 bases, and 11 bases lay between the germline ends. The CDR3 spans 15 residues. The germline CDR1 and CDR2 sequences are SGHAT and FQDESV (reference sequence). CDR3: CASSFRLAMNTEAFF. Written as DNA, the CDR3 is TGTGCCAGCAGCTTTCGGTTAGCAATGAACACTGAAGCTTTCTTT.

The DNA of the CDR3 is TGTGCCAGCAGTTACTCCGACAGGGGTAGCACTGAAGCTTTCTTT. Protein product: CASSYSDRGSTEAFF. The chain couples TRBV6-5 to TRBJ1-1; 8 nucleotides align to TRBD1. V lost 0 bases, J lost 4 bases, and 4 bases stayed unmatched. CDR3 length: 15 residues. Germline CDR1 is MNHEY and CDR2 is SVGAGI.